The source of this T cell receptor (beta chain) is a study of cytomegalovirus exposure and HLA in healthy donors. Primers included in the PCR were 60 Vbeta and 13 Jbeta primers. TCRdb's table, derived via immunoSEQ multiplex PCR, lists solely in-frame clones and lacks some. The sample consists of about 130,000 clones, 70% to 80% of them appearing once. Germline V gene data show CDR1 as SNHLY and CDR2 as FYNNEI. The germline V and J ends were trimmed by 7 bases and 0 bases, with 9 bases remaining between them. This CDR3 comprises 13 residues. This TCR came from a woman aged 45-65 years in good health and CMV-seronegative. The V call is TRBV2, the J call TRBJ1-2; D remains unclear. The sequenced material came from PBMCs. CDR3 amino acids: CASKADSNYGYTF. The DNA for the CDR3 is TGTGCCAGCAAGGCAGACTCTAACTATGGCTACACCTTC.